Only a few counts were recorded for the clone carrying this T cell receptor (beta chain). The target antigen is unknown. The CDR3 has 12 residues. CDR1 and CDR2 (germline): SEHNR, FQNEAQ (reference sequence). V lost 3 bases and J 4 bases, leaving 6 bases between the germline ends. Primers for the PCR totalled 60 Vbeta and 13 Jbeta. Some clones are missing from TCRdb's copy, which holds only in-frame ones; the method was immunoSEQ multiplex PCR. The table records 150,000 to 200,000 clones, about 85% of them present only once. The data stem from a study of cytomegalovirus exposure and HLA in healthy donors. Overall study findings and caveats: In a later analysis, CMV-associated beta chains were mostly HLA-associated, it appeared. The study carried out a later analysis of TCR beta sequences. It associated 15,000 to 20,000 of them with specific HLA alleles at a false discovery rate of 0.05. A few V segments could not be told apart, such as TRBV6-2 and TRBV6-3, and were left out.

Input material: PBMCs. This TCR was recovered from a woman between 50 and 59 years old in good health and CMV-seronegative. This rearrangement joins TRBV7-9 to TRBJ1-1; no clear D gene. As DNA, the CDR3 is TGTGCCAGCAGCTTTTTCTCCACTGAAGCTTTCTTT. Protein product: CASSFFSTEAFF.